This T cell receptor beta chain was identified during a study of cytomegalovirus exposure and HLA in healthy donors (TCRdb year 2017). For context, the study as a whole: In an earlier analysis of 450 to 750 of the donors, 250 to 350 Gb of sequence data and approximately 120 million unique TCR beta sequences from about 179 million T cells were reported. On average, roughly 240,000 unique TCR beta nucleotide sequences were sequenced per donor among some 430 genotyped donors of the cohort, with roughly 18% of those sequences being non-productive. Rather than using new phenotypic data, the later analysis identified candidate immune exposures from TCR beta sequences and from how often those sequences occurred across donors. Along with the roughly 700-subject first cohort, a separate validation cohort of over 90 different subjects was used. The study profiled the T cell repertoires of some 610 subjects by immunosequencing and related them to cytomegalovirus serostatus. Approximately 300 gigabases of sequencing data and around 90 million unique TCR sequences made up an early release that covered around 640 HLA-typed donors. HLA typing included class I and class II loci at four-digit resolution. To predict cytomegalovirus infection status, the study brought together high-throughput TCR immunosequencing, statistical association of individual TCRs with disease status, and machine learning. Donor age, sex, ethnicity and CMV serostatus were compiled together with the repertoire data. To decide whether each TCR beta V gene segment behaved as functional or pseudogenic, an earlier analysis of some 540 of the donors relied on high-throughput TCR beta sequencing. A later genetic analysis used genome-wide SNP genotypes for about 65% of the roughly 670 donors, treating that subset as a discovery cohort. The study was designed to test whether signatures of past pathogen exposure could be identified by cataloging public T cell receptors. About 5 DR-DQ haplotypes were handled as single units for association and clustering, since linkage in the cohort was strong. A later analysis re-examined previously published TCR beta repertoires from just over 650 donors and added high-resolution HLA genotyping to investigate patterns of TCR occurrence. Every repertoire in the discovery cohort had been generated on one and the same sequencing platform. Among the roughly 400 genotyped donors, about 85% belonged to the genetic ancestry cluster associated with self-reported Caucasian donors. The number of typed donors differed by locus: about 629-640 for A, B, C, DRB1 and DQB1; 522 for DQA1; 606 for DPA1; and around 450 for DPB1.

Results the study describes overall, beyond this receptor: In vitro tests confirmed that a few of the cytomegalovirus-associated TCR beta chains recognize cytomegalovirus antigens. Over 15 rarely observed V segments, including chromosome 9 orphons, were excluded from the earlier analysis of about 610 of the donors because counts were too low. In a later analysis, the rate of TCR association differed among HLA loci, with DRB1 alleles having the most associated TCRs and HLA-C alleles having the fewest. Compared with equally common non-associated chains, HLA-associated TCR beta chains in a later analysis were more clonally expanded and had lower generation probabilities. In both the original and validation cohorts, the classifier was reported to diagnose cytomegalovirus status with high specificity and sensitivity. An association between a missense DCLRE1C variant and V-gene and J-gene trimming of TCR beta chains was found in a later genetic analysis and replicated in an independent cohort. The authors suggested that the approach could potentially be extended to other disease states and immunological phenotypes. When HLA alleles, especially DR and DQ, strongly co-occurred, attributing TCR associations to individual alleles was difficult. Some IMGT-functional V segments, including TRBV6-2 and TRBV6-3, could not be told apart with the 87-base-pair reads, so those segments were excluded. The study listed 164 TCR beta chains as associated with cytomegalovirus. Across donors, most TCR sequences were observed very rarely, whereas some public TCRs were present in many individuals. The presence/absence analyses assumed that sequencing depth was roughly uniform across donors, and that assumption may not be true. An earlier analysis of some 590 of the donors showed that most TCR beta V segments appeared in productive rearrangements either about 87% or about 30% of the time, which broadly matched IMGT annotations. A later analysis associated about 17,000 TCR beta sequences with specific HLA alleles at a false discovery rate of 0.05. A further reported finding was that TCR beta sequences accurately predicted the HLA-A and HLA-B alleles for most subjects in the first cohort. The cohort was sequenced for TCR beta chains only, and without alpha or paired-chain data the features that could be detected were limited. Correlated functional status among segregating V segments might reflect linkage disequilibrium, but an unknown experimental factor could not be ruled out. HLA typing was unavailable for some donors at each locus, so association tests used only the typed subset. In a later analysis, several top co-occurrence clusters were reported to appear linked to parvovirus B19, influenza, CMV and Epstein-Barr virus. Immune exposure information for the cohort was limited to CMV serostatus. A cluster of highly shared sequence variants was judged likely to be a technical artifact of the sequencing pipeline. Most CMV-associated TCR beta chains appeared to be HLA-restricted in a later analysis, and the HLA associations seemed to be driven largely by CMV exposure. In a later genetic analysis, fewer N-insertions in productive TCRs were reported among donors in an Asian-associated ancestry cluster than the 666-donor mean.

The library was produced with the immunoSEQ multiplex PCR assay. The multiplex PCR relied on a mix of 60 forward primers for TCR Vbeta segments and 13 reverse primers for TCR Jbeta segments. The CDR3 region of rearranged TCR beta genes was amplified from genomic DNA with a multiplex PCR assay. The Illumina HiSeq System was used to sequence the amplified TCR beta libraries as 87-base-pair reads. In the paper's pipeline: Across the roughly 700 repertoires, a later analysis counted approximately 83 million unique TCR beta chains, some 11 million of which were shared by at least two donors. Raw reads were error-corrected and collapsed into unique sequences by a nearest-neighbor algorithm in which closely related sequences were merged to remove PCR and sequencing errors. Alignment of CDR3 sequences to IMGT reference sequences was used to assign V, D and J gene segments. For a sequence to be retained, at least a six-nucleotide match to both a V gene segment and a J gene segment was required. A rearrangement was called productive if the CDR3 had no stop codons and remained in frame with V and J, and every other rearrangement was called non-productive. CDR3 was defined according to IMGT convention as the region running from the second conserved V-encoded cysteine to the conserved J-encoded phenylalanine. In an earlier analysis of 500 to 650 of the donors, sequences lacking an unambiguous match to a single V gene segment were excluded. An earlier analysis of a few hundred of the donors called V segments functional above 56.7% productive rearrangements and segregating when the between-donor standard deviation exceeded 5%. A statistical classification framework was built for diagnosing cytomegalovirus status from the catalog of TCR beta chain sequences. A later analysis assigned V and J genes by comparing TCR nucleotide sequences with IMGT/GENE-DB human TR gene sequences. In a later analysis, CDR3 sequences and most-parsimonious VDJ recombination scenarios were assigned using the TCRdist pipeline. In a later analysis, each TCR beta chain was defined by its CDR3 amino acid sequence together with its V-gene family, and reads lacking a unique V-gene family were excluded. To address suspected cross-contamination and a sequencing artifact, a later analysis removed over 500 highly shared, low-generation-probability nucleotide sequences. In a later analysis, a clonal expansion index was calculated for each public chain from normalized within-repertoire ranks of inferred template counts. A later analysis computed generation probabilities with a VDJ recombination model fitted to out-of-frame rearrangements, and checked the results against IGoR. In a later analysis, hypergeometric tests were used to score TCR-TCR, TCR-HLA and TCR-CMV co-occurrence, with a repertoire-size bias correction applied to TCR pairs. To estimate false discovery rates, a later analysis permuted the HLA or CMV assignments 20 times. In a later analysis, co-occurring TCRs were grouped using DBSCAN, with TCRdist sequence similarity added in when clustering inside HLA-allele-positive subsets. Repertoires with fewer than 30,000 or more than 120,000 public chains were left out of co-occurrence clustering, as were about five repertoires with anomalous nucleotide sharing. The source is immuneACCESS, and TCRdb retained only in-frame sequences with V and J called. Part of the clones is not carried over; for the studies checked, unresolved V genes explain less than half of this, and the remainder is unexplained. V, J and clone size derive from that table, while D and trimming were established from the DNA sequence. The sample includes about 270,000 clones, with about 66% observed a single time. 2% to 2.5% of the sample belongs to the ten largest clones.

With respect to this clone: Its specific antigen is unknown. Qualities for individual bases were not recorded, and no much larger clone is one base off.

Spanning cysteine to phenylalanine, the CDR3 consists of 16 amino acids. Only the CDR3 DNA stays, 48 bases, in frame from base 1. In total, approximately 610 healthy bone marrow donors made up the cohort. At the time of sampling, every cohort member was nominally healthy, though immune exposures that went unrecorded were likely present. The donor tested CMV seronegative, placing the donor among the approximately 360 seronegative members of the cohort. Each donor provided a peripheral blood sample, and peripheral blood mononuclear cells were used for TCR beta sequencing. The Qiagen DNeasy Blood Extraction Kit was used to extract genomic DNA from the blood cell samples.

Recombination joined TRBV21-1 with TRBJ2-7; TRBD1 is the table's D call and was not checked against the DNA. TRBV21-1 is a recognized pseudogene. Specimen: PBMCs. The receptor was isolated from a female donor in good health and CMV-seronegative. The CDR3 protein: CASSIHNRDTHYEQYF. In nucleotide form, the sequence is TGTGCCAGCAGCATACATAACCGGGACACTCACTACGAGCAGTACTTC.